This T cell receptor (beta chain) came from a study of blood T cells in healthy people across ages. Findings and caveats of the study: Age showed a roughly linear inverse relationship with TCR beta diversity per million T cells.

Together with a sample-barcoded 5' primer, a J-beta primer mix was included in a second PCR lasting roughly 7 to 11 cycles. One entry per CDR3 protein results from TCRdb running MiXCR on the 5' RACE reads. The sample lists about 1.8 million distinct CDR3 sequences, just under 50% occurring once. For this clonotype: Antigen unknown.

Trimming shortened V by 7 bases and J by 0 bases, and 13 bases separated the two germline ends. The germline gives CDR1 DFQATT, CDR2 SNEGSKA (reference sequence). The CDR3 extends over 13 amino acids. Healthy Caucasian individuals from Russia aged 6 to 90 were enrolled as donors. The chain has TRBV20-1 and TRBJ2-7; D remains ambiguous. The clonotype originates from a woman in her forties in good health. Material: blood. The CDR3 is CSVLQRSSYEQYF. The CDR3, as DNA: TGCAGTGTCCTCCAACGGTCCTCCTACGAGCAGTACTTC.